This T cell receptor beta chain was sequenced in a study of response to subunit inactivated influenza vaccine. Study findings and constraints: Every seasonal influenza vaccination brings in few new T cells, the authors suggested.

This clonotype was recorded many times. The antigen remains undetermined. The germline V gene encodes CDR1 MDHEN and CDR2 SYDVKM. CDR3 length: 14 residues. V dropped 10 bases and J dropped 1; count of bases not matched to a gene: 7. MiXCR, applied by TCRdb to the RT-PCR reads, yields one record per CDR3 protein. The sample yields hundreds of thousands of distinct CDR3 sequences, about 18% seen once. This chain links TRBV28 with TRBJ1-2, with 9 nucleotides matching TRBD1. The material sequenced was PBMCs from blood, taken about 5 days after vaccination. The sequence was obtained from a man over 45 who received an inactivated influenza vaccine. The CDR3 is CATGQGYNNYGYTF. The DNA of the CDR3 is TGTGCCACGGGACAGGGATATAATAACTATGGCTACACCTTC.